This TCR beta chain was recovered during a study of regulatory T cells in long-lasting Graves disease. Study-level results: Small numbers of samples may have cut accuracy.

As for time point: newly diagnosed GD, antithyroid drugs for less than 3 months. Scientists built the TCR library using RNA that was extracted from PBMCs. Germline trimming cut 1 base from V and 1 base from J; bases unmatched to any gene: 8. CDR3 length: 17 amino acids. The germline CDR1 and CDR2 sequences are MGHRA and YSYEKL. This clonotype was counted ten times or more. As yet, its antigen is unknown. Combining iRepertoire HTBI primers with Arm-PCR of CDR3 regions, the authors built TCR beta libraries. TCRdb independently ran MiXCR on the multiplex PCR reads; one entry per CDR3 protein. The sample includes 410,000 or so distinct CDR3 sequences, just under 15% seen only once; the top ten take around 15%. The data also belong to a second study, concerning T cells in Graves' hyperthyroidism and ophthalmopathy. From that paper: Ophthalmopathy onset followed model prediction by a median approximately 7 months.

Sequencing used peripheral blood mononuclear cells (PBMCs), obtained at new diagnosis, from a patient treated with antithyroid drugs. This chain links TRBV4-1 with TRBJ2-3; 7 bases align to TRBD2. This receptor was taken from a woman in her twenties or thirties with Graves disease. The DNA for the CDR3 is TGCGCCAGCAGCCAAGGTCCGAAAAGCGGGGGCACAGATACGCAGTATTTT. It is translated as CASSQGPKSGGTDTQYF.